This T cell receptor beta chain came from a study of blood T cell repertoires in COVID-19. The method was immunoSEQ multiplex PCR; TCRdb's version includes in-frame clones alone and lacks a portion of them. In the table there are roughly 16,000 clones, roughly 91% of which are singletons. The CDR3 totals 18 residues. Trimming removed 0 bases at V and 1 base at J, with 19 bases between. The germline V gene has CDR1 SGDLS and CDR2 YYNGEE. The sample consisted of peripheral blood. This sequence originates from a human donor in a cohort sampled during active COVID-19. The chain combines TRBV9 with TRBJ2-5, with D perhaps matching TRBD2 (6 bases). CDR3 nucleotide sequence: TGTGCCAGCAGCGTAGGAATATGGTTGGGGGGAGGCCAAGAGACCCAGTACTTC. Translating gives CASSVGIWLGGGQETQYF.